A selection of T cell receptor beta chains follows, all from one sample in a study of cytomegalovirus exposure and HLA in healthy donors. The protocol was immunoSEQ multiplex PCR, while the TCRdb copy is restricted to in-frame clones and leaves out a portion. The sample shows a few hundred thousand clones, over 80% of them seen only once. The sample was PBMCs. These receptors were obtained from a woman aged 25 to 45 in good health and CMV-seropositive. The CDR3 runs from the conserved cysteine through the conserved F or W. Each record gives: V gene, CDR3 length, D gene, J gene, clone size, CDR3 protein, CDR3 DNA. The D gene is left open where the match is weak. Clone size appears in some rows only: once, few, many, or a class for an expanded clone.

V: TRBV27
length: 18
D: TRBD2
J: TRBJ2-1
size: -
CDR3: CASSLYTSGWRFFDEQFF
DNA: TGTGCCAGCAGTTTATATACTAGCGGATGGAGGTTTTTCGATGAGCAGTTCTTC

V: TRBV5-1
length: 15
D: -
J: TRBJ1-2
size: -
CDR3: CASSLGQEANYGYTF
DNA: TGCGCCAGCAGCTTGGGACAGGAAGCTAACTATGGCTACACCTTC

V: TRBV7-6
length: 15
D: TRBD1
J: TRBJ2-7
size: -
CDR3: CASSLGTGSSYEQYF
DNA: TGTGCCAGCAGCTTAGGGACAGGGAGCTCCTACGAGCAGTACTTC

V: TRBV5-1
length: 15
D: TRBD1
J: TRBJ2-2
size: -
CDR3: CASFIGQGASGELFF
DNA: TGCGCCAGCTTCATCGGACAGGGGGCCTCCGGGGAGCTGTTTTTT

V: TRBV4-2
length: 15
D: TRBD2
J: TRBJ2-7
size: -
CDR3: CASSPLAGEAYEQYF
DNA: TGTGCCAGCAGCCCTCTAGCGGGAGAGGCCTACGAGCAGTACTTC

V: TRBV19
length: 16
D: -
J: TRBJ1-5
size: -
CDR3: CASSTRGTYSNQPQHF
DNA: TGTGCCAGTAGTACCCGGGGGACGTATAGCAATCAGCCCCAGCATTTT

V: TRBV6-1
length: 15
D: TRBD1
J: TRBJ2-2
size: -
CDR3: CASSSGTENTGELFF
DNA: TGTGCCAGCAGTTCCGGGACAGAGAACACCGGGGAGCTGTTTTTT

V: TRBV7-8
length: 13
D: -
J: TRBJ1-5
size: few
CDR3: CASSSPPGRAQHF
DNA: TGTGCCAGCAGCTCCCCCCCCGGTCGGGCCCAGCATTTT

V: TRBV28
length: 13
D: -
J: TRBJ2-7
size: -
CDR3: CASSPRLVYEQYF
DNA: TGTGCCAGCAGTCCCCGTCTCGTCTACGAGCAGTACTTC

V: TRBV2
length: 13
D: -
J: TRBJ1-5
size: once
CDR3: CASKDTGNQPQHF
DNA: TGTGCCAGCAAAGACACGGGCAATCAGCCCCAGCATTTT

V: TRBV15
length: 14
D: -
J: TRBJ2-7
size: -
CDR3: CATSRDLGQGEQYF
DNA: TGTGCCACCAGCAGAGATTTGGGACAAGGCGAGCAGTACTTC

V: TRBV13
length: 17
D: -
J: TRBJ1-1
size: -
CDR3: CASSPLRIRGGNTEAFF
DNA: TGTGCCAGCAGCCCACTTCGAATTAGGGGGGGAAACACTGAAGCTTTCTTT

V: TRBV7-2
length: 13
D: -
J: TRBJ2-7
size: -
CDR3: CASSASPGVEQYF
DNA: TGTGCCAGCAGCGCCTCCCCGGGAGTGGAGCAGTACTTC

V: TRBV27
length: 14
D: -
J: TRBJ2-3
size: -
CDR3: CASSFTGITDTQYF
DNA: TGTGCCAGCAGTTTCACCGGGATTACAGATACGCAGTATTTT

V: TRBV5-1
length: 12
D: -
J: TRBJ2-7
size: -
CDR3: CASSAGTYEQYF
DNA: TGCGCCAGCAGCGCCGGAACCTACGAGCAGTACTTC

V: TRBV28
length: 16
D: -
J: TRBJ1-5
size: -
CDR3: CASRGGRFDSNQPQHF
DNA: TGTGCCAGCAGGGGGGGGAGGTTTGATAGCAATCAGCCCCAGCATTTT

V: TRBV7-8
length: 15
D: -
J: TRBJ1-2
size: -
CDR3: CASSLAFETPYGYTF
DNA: TGTGCCAGCAGCTTAGCGTTCGAGACCCCCTATGGCTACACCTTC

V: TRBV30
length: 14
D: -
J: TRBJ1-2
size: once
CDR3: CAWSEGGIGYGYTF
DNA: TGTGCCTGGAGTGAGGGTGGGATAGGCTATGGCTACACCTTC

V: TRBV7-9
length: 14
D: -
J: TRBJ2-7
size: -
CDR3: CASSYGGAPYEQYF
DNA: TGTGCCAGCAGCTATGGGGGCGCTCCCTACGAGCAGTACTTC

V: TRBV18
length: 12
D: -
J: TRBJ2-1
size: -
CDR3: CASSPKVPEQFF
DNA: TGTGCCAGCTCACCAAAAGTTCCGGAGCAGTTCTTC

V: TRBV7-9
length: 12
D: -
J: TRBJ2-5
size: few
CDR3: CASSRDTGTQYF
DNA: TGTGCCAGCAGCAGAGACACGGGGACCCAGTACTTC

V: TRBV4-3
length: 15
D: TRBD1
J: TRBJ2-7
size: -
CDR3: CASSQETGGAGEQYF
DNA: TGCGCCAGCAGCCAAGAGACAGGGGGCGCGGGTGAGCAGTACTTC

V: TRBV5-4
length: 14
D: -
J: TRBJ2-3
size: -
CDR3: CATRERASTDTQYF
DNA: TGTGCCACCCGGGAGCGAGCTAGCACAGATACGCAGTATTTT

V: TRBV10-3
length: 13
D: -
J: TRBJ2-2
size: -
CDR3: CAASPWNTGELFF
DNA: TGTGCCGCCAGCCCATGGAACACCGGGGAGCTGTTTTTT

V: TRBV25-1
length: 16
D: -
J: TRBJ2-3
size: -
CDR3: CASSEARRPSTDTQYF
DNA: TGTGCCAGCAGTGAAGCCCGTCGTCCTAGCACAGATACGCAGTATTTT

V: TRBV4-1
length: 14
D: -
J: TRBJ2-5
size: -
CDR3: CASSQTNSKETQYF
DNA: TGCGCCAGCAGCCAGACGAACTCAAAAGAGACCCAGTACTTC

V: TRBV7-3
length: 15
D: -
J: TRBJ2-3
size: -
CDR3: CASSVGQLVTDTQYF
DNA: TGTGCCAGCAGCGTAGGACAGTTAGTCACAGATACGCAGTATTTT

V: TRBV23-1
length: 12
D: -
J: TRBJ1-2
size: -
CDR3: CAKGGNRYGYTF
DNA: TGCGCCAAAGGGGGGAATCGATATGGCTACACCTTC

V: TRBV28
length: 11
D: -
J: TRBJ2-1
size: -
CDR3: CASSLNREQFF
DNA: TGTGCCAGCAGTTTGAATCGGGAGCAGTTCTTC